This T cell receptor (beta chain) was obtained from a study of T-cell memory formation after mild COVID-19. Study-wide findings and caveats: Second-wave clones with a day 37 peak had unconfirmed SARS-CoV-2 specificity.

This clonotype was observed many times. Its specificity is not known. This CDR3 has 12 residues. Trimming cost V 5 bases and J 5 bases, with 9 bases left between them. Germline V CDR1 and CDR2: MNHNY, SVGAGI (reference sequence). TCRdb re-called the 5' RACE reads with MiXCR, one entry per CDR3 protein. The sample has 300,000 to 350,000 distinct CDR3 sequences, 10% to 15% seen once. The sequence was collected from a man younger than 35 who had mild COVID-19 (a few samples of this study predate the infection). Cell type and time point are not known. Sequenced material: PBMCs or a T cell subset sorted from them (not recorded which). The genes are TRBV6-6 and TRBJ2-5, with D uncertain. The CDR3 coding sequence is TGTGCCAGCAGTAGGACCATCGAGACCCAGTACTTC. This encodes CASSRTIETQYF.